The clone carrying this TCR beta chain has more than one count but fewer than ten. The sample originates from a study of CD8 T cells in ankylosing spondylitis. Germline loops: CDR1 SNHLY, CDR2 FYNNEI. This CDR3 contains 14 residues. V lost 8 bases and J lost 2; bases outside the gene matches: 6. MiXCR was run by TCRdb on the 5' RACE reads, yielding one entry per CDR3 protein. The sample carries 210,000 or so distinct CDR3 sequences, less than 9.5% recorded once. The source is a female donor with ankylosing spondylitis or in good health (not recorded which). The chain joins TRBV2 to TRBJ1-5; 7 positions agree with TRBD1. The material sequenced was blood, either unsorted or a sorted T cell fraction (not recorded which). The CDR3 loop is CASQGGVGNQPQHF. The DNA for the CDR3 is TGTGCCAGCCAGGGGGGGGTTGGCAATCAGCCCCAGCATTTT.